This record covers a single T cell receptor (beta chain). Its antigen remains unidentified. Base qualities are not recorded, but no much larger clone differs from it by a single base. This sample is part of a study of blood T cell repertoires in COVID-19 (dated by TCRdb to 2020 to 2022). Regarding the complete study: Samples covering the acute and convalescent phases of COVID-19 were provided by collaborators in the United States, Italy and Spain. The prospective study material was composed of cDNA or gDNA derived from T cells, B-cell-depleted T cells, or PBMCs. Subjects who had been exposed to COVID-19, were actively infected with it, or had recovered from it provided the deeply sampled blood TCRbeta repertoires that made up the dataset. The repertoires were released in a freely available public database meant as a resource for research on the immune response to SARS-CoV-2. Samples were obtained from the ongoing ImmuneRACE study (first 160 participants) and from about 1,300 subjects provided by 6 global collaborators. Sample metadata almost always included a de-identified subject ID, COVID-19 status, age in years and sex. Where available, HLA class I and class II types were obtained from metadata supplied by the sample provider rather than from assay-based typing. On the study overall, not on this receptor specifically: The quantity of clinical and demographic metadata differed by source and by participant and was supplied without curation.

The immunoSEQ Assay, a bias-controlled multiplex PCR, was used to amplify TCRbeta CDR3 regions from genomic DNA. The study's own analysis went as follows. Within the assay, amplification of reference gene primers was used to estimate how many nucleated cells each sample contained. To quantify the absolute abundance of each unique TCRbeta CDR3 rearrangement, sequence reads were collapsed and filtered. Productive Simpson clonality was computed per sample as the square root of Simpson's diversity index over productive rearrangements. TCRdb limited this immuneACCESS table to in-frame rearrangements with V and J called. A share of clones is missing; checked studies link under half to unresolved V genes, and the rest is unexplained. That table supplies the V and J calls and clone size; D and trimming were determined from the DNA. The table for this sample lists roughly 180,000 clones; about 86% of them were counted only once. The biggest ten clones account for almost 1% of the sample.

The CDR3 spans 16 residues, from the cysteine through the phenylalanine. Just the 48-base CDR3 DNA is kept, in frame starting at base 1. The trim is 6 bases for V and 3 bases for J, with a gap of 20 bases between the germline ends. CDR1 and CDR2 are drawn from the germline V gene (reference sequence): LNHDA, SQIVND. Whole blood was collected in K2EDTA tubes by collaborating institutions according to the institutions' own protocols. For TCRbeta analysis, collaborator samples were shipped as frozen whole blood, as isolated PBMCs, or as DNA extracted from either sample type. Sequenced sample: peripheral blood. The sequence was collected from a man aged 18 to 30 with acute or convalescent COVID-19. The chain is made from TRBV19 and TRBJ2-5, and the D gene may be TRBD1, 6 bases matching. CDR3 reads: CASRTTWGTLEETQYF. The DNA sequence is as follows: TGTGCCAGTAGAACCACCTGGGGGACACTTGAAGAGACCCAGTACTTC.